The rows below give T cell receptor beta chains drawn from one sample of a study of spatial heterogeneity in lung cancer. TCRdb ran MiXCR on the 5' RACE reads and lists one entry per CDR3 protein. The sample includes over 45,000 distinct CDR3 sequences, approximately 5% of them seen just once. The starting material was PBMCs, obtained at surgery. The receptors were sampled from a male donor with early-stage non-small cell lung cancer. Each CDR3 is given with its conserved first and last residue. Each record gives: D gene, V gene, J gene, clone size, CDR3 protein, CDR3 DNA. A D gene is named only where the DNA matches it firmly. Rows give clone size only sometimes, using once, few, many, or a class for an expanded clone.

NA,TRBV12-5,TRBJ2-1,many,CASDNGLNEQFF,TGTGCTAGTGATAATGGACTCAATGAGCAGTTCTTC
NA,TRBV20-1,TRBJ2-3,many,CSASGTDGIDTQYF,TGCAGTGCTAGTGGGACTGACGGTATCGATACGCAGTATTTT
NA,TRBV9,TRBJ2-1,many,CASSVGGGSYNEQFF,TGTGCCAGCAGCGTAGGGGGCGGTTCCTACAATGAGCAGTTCTTC
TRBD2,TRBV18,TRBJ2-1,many,CASSPGGTSGPEQFF,TGTGCCAGCTCACCTGGGGGGACTAGCGGGCCTGAGCAGTTCTTC
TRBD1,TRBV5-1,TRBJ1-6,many,CASSLAAGGRNSPLHF,TGCGCCAGCAGCTTGGCGGCAGGGGGTCGAAATTCACCCCTCCACTTT
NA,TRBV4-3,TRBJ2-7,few,CASSQVQGNYEQYF,TGCGCCAGCAGCCAAGTGCAGGGGAACTACGAGCAGTACTTC
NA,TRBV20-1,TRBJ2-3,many,CSAQDRSTDTQYF,TGCAGTGCCCAGGACCGATCCACAGATACGCAGTATTTT
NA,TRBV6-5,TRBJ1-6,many,CASNLLGGDSPLHF,TGTGCCAGCAACCTATTAGGGGGTGATTCACCCCTCCACTTT
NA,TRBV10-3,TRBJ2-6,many,CAISEPFRRSSGANVLTF,TGTGCCATCAGTGAGCCGTTCCGCCGGAGCTCTGGGGCCAACGTCCTGACTTTC
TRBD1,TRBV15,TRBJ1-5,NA,CATSKEWTGAENQPQHF,TGTGCCACCAGCAAGGAATGGACAGGGGCCGAAAACCAGCCCCAGCATTTT
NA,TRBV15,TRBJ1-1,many,CATSRDGASEAFF,TGTGCCACCAGCAGAGATGGGGCCTCTGAAGCTTTCTTT
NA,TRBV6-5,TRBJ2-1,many,CAENRGPDNEQFF,TGTGCCGAGAACCGGGGACCCGACAATGAGCAGTTCTTC
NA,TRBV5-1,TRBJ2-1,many,CASSPGRYNEQFF,TGCGCCAGCAGCCCCGGACGCTACAATGAGCAGTTCTTC
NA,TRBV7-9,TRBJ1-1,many,CASSADLMNTEAFF,TGTGCCAGCAGCGCCGACCTTATGAACACTGAAGCTTTCTTT
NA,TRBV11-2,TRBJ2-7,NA,CASSLVPDPSYEQYF,TGTGCCAGCAGCTTAGTCCCGGACCCCAGCTACGAGCAGTACTTC
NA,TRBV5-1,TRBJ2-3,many,CASSDGEGTDTQYF,TGCGCCAGCAGCGACGGTGAGGGCACAGATACGCAGTATTTT
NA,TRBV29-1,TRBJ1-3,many,CSVETLSGNTIYF,TGCAGCGTAGAAACCCTCTCTGGAAACACCATATATTTT
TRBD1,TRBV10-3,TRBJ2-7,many,CAISEGTGGVYEQYF,TGTGCCATCAGTGAGGGGACAGGGGGAGTATACGAGCAGTACTTC
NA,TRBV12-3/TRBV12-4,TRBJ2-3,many,CASSFADTQYF,TGTGCCAGCAGTTTCGCAGATACGCAGTATTTT
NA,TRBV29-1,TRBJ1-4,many,CSVREDTTNEKLFF,TGCAGCGTCAGGGAAGATACAACTAATGAAAAACTGTTTTTT
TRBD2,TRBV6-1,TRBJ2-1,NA,CASREAGGSYNEQFF,TGTGCCAGTCGGGAAGCGGGAGGGTCTTACAATGAGCAGTTCTTC
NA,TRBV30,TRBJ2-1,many,CAWTLGGGVPYNEQFF,TGTGCCTGGACCCTGGGGGGAGGAGTACCCTACAATGAGCAGTTCTTC
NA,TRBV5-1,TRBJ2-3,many,CASRESGRTDTQYF,TGCGCCAGCAGAGAGTCAGGGAGGACAGATACGCAGTATTTT
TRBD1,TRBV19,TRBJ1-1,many,CASSWDSNTEAFF,TGTGCCAGTAGTTGGGACAGCAACACTGAAGCTTTCTTT
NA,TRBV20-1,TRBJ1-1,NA,CSAPGFGQLMNTEAFF,TGCAGTGCTCCAGGATTCGGACAGCTCATGAACACTGAAGCTTTCTTT
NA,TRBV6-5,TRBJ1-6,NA,CATRGLNSPLHF,TGTGCCACCCGGGGCTTAAACTCACCCCTCCACTTT
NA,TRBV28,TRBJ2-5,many,CASKGIRGIQETQYF,TGTGCCAGCAAGGGGATTCGGGGAATCCAAGAGACCCAGTACTTC
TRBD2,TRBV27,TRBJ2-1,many,CASSLGLAGVEQFF,TGTGCCAGCAGTTTAGGACTAGCGGGAGTTGAGCAGTTCTTC
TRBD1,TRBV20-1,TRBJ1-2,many,CSAFPLDRGDGYTF,TGCAGTGCTTTCCCTCTCGACAGGGGGGACGGCTACACCTTC
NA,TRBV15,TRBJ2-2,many,CATSRDLDRFTGELFF,TGTGCCACCAGCAGAGATCTCGACCGCTTCACCGGGGAGCTGTTTTTT
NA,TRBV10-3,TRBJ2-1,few,CAISERGQGGDEQFF,TGTGCCATCAGTGAACGAGGGCAGGGAGGAGATGAGCAGTTCTTC
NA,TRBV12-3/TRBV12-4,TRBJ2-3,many,CASSLEPPTSTDTQYF,TGTGCCAGCAGTTTGGAACCCCCTACTAGCACAGATACGCAGTATTTT
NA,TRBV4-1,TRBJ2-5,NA,CASSPPSGETQYF,TGCGCCAGCAGCCCCCCTAGTGGAGAGACCCAGTACTTC
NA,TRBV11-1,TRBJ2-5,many,CASSLGARDQETQYF,TGTGCCAGCAGCTTGGGTGCCCGGGACCAAGAGACCCAGTACTTC
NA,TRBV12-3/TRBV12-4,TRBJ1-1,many,CASSFAGTEAFF,TGTGCCAGCAGTTTCGCGGGGACTGAAGCTTTCTTT
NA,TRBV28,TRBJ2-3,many,CASSFGWRKSTDTQYF,TGTGCCAGCAGTTTTGGATGGCGGAAAAGCACAGATACGCAGTATTTT
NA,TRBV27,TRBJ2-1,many,CASSLYGGAAGDREQFF,TGTGCCAGCAGTTTATACGGGGGCGCAGCTGGGGACCGGGAGCAGTTCTTC
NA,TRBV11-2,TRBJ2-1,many,CASSLGLIQGASEQFF,TGTGCCAGCAGCTTAGGGCTAATACAGGGTGCTTCGGAGCAGTTCTTC
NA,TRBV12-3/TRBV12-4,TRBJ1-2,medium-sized,CASSPVRDGGGYTF,TGTGCCAGCAGCCCCGTTAGGGACGGCGGTGGCTACACCTTC
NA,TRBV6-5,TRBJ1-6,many,CASTRGQIHNSPLHF,TGTGCCAGCACCCGAGGACAGATTCATAATTCACCCCTCCACTTT
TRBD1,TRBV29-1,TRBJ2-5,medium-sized,CSVDGTGSSEETQYF,TGCAGCGTTGATGGGACAGGATCGAGCGAAGAGACCCAGTACTTC
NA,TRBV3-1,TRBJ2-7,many,CASSPSPGRSYEQYF,TGTGCCAGCAGCCCCTCCCCAGGGAGGTCCTACGAGCAGTACTTC
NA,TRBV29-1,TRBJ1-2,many,CSVVQGGSGYTF,TGCAGCGTTGTACAGGGCGGCAGTGGCTACACCTTC